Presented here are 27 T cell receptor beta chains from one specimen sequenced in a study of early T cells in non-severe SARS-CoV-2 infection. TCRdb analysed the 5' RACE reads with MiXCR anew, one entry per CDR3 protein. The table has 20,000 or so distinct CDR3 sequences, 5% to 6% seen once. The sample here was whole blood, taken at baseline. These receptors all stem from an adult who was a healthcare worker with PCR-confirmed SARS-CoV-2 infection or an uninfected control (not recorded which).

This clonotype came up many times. For the CDR3, the DNA is TGCAGTGCTAGAGATGGGTTTCGGACGACCAGCTCCTACAATGAGCAGTTCTTC. Its translation is CSARDGFRTTSSYNEQFF. The J gene is TRBJ2-1, the V gene TRBV20-1; D call uncertain. V gave up 0 bases and J gave up 0 bases, with 18 bases separating them. The length of the CDR3 is 18 residues. Germline CDR1 DFQATT, CDR2 SNEGSKA (reference sequence).

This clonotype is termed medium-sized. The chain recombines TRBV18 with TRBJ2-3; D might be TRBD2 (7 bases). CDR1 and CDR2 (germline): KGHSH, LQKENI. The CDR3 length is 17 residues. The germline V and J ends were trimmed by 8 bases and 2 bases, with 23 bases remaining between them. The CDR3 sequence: CASLAGPGGAVTDTQYF. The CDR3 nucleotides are TGTGCCAGCCTTGCGGGCCCTGGGGGGGCCGTCACAGATACGCAGTATTTT.

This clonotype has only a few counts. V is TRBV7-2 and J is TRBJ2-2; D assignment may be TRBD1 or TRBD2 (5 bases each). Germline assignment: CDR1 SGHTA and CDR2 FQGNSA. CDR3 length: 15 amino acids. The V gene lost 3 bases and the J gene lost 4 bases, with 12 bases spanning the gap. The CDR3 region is CASSFGTSGTGELFF. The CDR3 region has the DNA TGTGCCAGCAGCTTTGGGACCAGCGGCACCGGGGAGCTGTTTTTT.

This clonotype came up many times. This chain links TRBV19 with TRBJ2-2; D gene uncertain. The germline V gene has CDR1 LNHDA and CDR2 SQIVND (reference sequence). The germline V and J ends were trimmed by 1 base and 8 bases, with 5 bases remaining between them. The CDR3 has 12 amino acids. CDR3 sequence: CASSIALGELFF. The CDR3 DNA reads TGTGCCAGTAGTATAGCCTTAGGGGAGCTGTTTTTT.

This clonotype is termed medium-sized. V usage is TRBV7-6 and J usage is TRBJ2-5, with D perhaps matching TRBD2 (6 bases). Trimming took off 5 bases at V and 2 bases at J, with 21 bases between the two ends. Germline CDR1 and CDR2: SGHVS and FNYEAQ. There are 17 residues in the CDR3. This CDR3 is CASSPPIGRSGQETQYF. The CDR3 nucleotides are TGTGCCAGCAGCCCCCCGATAGGGAGGTCAGGGCAAGAGACCCAGTACTTC.

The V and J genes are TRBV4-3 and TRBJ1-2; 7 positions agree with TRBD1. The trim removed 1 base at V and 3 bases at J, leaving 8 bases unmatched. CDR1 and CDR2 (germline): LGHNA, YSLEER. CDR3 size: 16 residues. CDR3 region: CASSQGGRGTDYGYTF. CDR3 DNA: TGCGCCAGCAGCCAAGGGGGCAGGGGGACCGACTATGGCTACACCTTC.

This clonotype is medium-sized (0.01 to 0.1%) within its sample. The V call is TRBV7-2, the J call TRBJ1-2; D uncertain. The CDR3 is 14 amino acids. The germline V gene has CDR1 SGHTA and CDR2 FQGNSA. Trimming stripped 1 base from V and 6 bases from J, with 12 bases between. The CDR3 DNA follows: TGTGCCAGCAGCTTAGGTTCTTATCAGGATGGCTACACCTTC. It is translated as CASSLGSYQDGYTF.

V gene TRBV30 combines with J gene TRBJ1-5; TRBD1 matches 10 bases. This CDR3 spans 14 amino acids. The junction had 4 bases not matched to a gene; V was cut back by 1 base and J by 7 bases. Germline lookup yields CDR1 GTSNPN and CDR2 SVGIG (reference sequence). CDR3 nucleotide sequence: TGTGCCTGGAGTGGACAGGGGGCCTGGCAGCCCCAGCATTTT. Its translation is CAWSGQGAWQPQHF. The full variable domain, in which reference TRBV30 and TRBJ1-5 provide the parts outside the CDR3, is SQTIHQWPATLVQPVGSPLSLECTVEGTSNPNLYWYRQAAGRGLQLLFYSVGIGQISSEVPQNLSASRPQDRQFILSSKKLLLSDSGFYLCAWSGQGAWQPQHFGDGTRLSIL.

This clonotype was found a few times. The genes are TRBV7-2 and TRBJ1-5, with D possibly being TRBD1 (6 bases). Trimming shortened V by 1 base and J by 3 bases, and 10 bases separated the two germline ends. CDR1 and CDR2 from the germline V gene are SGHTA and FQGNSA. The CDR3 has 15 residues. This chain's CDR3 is CASSLVDSINQPQHF. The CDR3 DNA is TGTGCCAGCAGCTTAGTGGACAGCATCAATCAGCCCCAGCATTTT.

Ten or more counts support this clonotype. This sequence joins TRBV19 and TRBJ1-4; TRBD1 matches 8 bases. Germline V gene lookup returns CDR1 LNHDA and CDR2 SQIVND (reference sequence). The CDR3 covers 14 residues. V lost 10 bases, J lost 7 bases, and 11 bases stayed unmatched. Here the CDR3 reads CATSGDRRSEKLFF. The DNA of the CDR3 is TGTGCCACCTCTGGGGACAGGCGGAGTGAAAAACTGTTTTTT.

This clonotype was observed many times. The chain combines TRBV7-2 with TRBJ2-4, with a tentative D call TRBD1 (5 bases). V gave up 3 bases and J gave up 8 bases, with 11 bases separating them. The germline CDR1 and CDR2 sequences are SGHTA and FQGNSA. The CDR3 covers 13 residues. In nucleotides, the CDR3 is TGTGCCAGCAGCTTGAAGGGGCTGGACATTCAGTACTTC. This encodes CASSLKGLDIQYF. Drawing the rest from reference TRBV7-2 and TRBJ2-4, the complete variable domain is GAGVSQSPSNKVTEKGKDVELRCDPISGHTALYWYRQSLGQGLEFLIYFQGNSAPDKSGLPSDRFSAERTGGSVSTLTIQRTQQEDSAVYLCASSLKGLDIQYFGAGTRLSVL.

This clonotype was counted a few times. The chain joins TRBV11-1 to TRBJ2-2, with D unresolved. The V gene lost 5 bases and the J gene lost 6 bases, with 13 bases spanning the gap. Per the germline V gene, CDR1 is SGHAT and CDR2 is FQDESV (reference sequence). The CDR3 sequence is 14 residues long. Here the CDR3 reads CASSALRLSGELFF. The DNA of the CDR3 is TGTGCCAGCAGCGCCCTCCGCCTATCCGGGGAGCTGTTTTTT.

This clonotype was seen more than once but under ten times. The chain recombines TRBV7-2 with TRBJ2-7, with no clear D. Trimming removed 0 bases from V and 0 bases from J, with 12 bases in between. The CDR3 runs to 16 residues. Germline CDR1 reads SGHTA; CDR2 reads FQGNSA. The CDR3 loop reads CASSLASTAFSYEQYF. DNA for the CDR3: TGTGCCAGCAGCTTAGCGTCTACAGCTTTCTCCTACGAGCAGTACTTC. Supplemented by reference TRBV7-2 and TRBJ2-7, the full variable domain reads GAGVSQSPSNKVTEKGKDVELRCDPISGHTALYWYRQSLGQGLEFLIYFQGNSAPDKSGLPSDRFSAERTGGSVSTLTIQRTQQEDSAVYLCASSLASTAFSYEQYFGPGTRLTVT.

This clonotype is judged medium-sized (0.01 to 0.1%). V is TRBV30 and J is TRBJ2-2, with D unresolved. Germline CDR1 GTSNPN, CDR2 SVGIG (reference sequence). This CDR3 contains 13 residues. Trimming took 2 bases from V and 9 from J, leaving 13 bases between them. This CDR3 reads CAWSSDEGRELFF. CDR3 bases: TGTGCCTGGAGTTCGGATGAAGGGAGGGAGCTGTTTTTT.

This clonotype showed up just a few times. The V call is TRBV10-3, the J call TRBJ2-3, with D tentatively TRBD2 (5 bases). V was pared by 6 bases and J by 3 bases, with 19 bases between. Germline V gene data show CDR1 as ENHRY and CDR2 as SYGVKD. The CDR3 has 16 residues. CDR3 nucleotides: TGTGCCATCAGCCCATTACTAGGTGATCATACAGATACGCAGTATTTT. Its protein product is CAISPLLGDHTDTQYF.

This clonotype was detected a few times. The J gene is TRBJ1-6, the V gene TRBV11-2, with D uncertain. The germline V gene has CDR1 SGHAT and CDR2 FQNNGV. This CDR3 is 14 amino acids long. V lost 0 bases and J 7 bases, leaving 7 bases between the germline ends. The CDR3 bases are TGTGCCAGCAGCTTAGATCCGGTGAATTCACCCCTCCACTTT. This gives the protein CASSLDPVNSPLHF.

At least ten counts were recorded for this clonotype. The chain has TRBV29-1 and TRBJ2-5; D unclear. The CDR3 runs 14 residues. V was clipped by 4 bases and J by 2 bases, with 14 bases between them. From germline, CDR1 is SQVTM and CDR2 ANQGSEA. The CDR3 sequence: CSVAVSSVQETQYF. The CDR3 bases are TGCAGCGTTGCGGTTTCCAGTGTACAAGAGACCCAGTACTTC.

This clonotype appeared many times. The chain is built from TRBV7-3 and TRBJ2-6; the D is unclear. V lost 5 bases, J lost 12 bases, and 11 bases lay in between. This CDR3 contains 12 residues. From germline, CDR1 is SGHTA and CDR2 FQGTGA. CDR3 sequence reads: CASSPTRSVLTF. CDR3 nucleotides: TGTGCCAGCAGCCCGACACGAAGCGTCCTGACTTTC.

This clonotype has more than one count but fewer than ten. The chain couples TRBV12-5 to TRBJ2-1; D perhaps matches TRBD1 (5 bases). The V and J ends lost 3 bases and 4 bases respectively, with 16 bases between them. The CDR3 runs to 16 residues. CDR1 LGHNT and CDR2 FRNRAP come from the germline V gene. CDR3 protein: CASGLQVTPYYNEQFF. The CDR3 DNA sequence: TGTGCTAGTGGTTTACAGGTAACCCCATATTACAATGAGCAGTTCTTC.

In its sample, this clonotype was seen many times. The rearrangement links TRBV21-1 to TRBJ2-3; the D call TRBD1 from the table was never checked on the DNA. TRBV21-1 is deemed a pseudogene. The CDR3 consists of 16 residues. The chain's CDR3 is CASSTQAGGCTDTQYF. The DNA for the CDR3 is TGTGCCAGCAGCACACAAGCGGGGGGCTGCACAGATACGCAGTATTTT.

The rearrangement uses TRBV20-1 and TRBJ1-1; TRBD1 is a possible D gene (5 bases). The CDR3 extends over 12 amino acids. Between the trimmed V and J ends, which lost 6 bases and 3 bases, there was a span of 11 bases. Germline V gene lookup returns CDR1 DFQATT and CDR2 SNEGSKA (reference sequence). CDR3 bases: TGCAGTGCCCAACCGGGACACACTGAAGCTTTCTTT. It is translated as CSAQPGHTEAFF.

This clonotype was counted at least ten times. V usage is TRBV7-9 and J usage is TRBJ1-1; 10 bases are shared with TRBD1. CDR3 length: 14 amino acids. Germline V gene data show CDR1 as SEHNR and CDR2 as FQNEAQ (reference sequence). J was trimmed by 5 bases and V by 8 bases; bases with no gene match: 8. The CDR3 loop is CASGETGGWTEAFF. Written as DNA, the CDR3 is TGTGCCAGCGGGGAGACAGGGGGCTGGACTGAAGCTTTCTTT.

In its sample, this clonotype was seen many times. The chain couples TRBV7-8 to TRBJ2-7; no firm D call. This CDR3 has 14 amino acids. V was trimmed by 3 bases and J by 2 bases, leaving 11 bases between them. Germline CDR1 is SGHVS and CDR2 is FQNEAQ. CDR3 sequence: CASSFSTDPYEQYF. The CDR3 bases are TGTGCCAGCAGCTTCAGCACAGACCCCTACGAGCAGTACTTC. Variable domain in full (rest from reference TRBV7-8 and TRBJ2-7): GAGVSQSPRYKVAKRGQDVALRCDPISGHVSLFWYQQALGQGPEFLTYFQNEAQLDKSGLPSDRFFAERPEGSVSTLKIQRTQQEDSAVYLCASSFSTDPYEQYFGPGTRLTVT.

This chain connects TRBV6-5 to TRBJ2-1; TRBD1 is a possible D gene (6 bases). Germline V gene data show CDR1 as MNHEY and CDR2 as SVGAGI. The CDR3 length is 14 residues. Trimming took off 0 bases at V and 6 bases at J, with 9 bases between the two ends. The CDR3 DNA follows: TGTGCCAGCAGTTACTCACAGGGTTTCAATGAGCAGTTCTTC. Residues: CASSYSQGFNEQFF.

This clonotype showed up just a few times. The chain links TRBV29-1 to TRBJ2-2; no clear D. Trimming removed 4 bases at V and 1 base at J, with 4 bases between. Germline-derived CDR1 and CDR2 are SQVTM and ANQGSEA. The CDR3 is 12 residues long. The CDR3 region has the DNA TGCAGCGTTGGACAGAACACCGGGGAGCTGTTTTTT. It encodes CSVGQNTGELFF.

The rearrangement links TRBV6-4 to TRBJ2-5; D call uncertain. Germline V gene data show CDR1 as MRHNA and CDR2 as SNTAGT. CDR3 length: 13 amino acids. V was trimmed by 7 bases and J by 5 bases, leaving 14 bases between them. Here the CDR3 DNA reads TGTGCCAGCACTCGATCCTCTCCCGAGACCCAGTACTTC. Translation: CASTRSSPETQYF.

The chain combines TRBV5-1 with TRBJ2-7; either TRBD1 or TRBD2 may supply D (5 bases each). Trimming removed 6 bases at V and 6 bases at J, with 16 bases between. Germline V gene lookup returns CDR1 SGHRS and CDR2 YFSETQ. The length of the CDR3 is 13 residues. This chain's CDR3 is CASKGRGAAEQYF. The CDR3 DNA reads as TGCGCCAGCAAGGGACGGGGAGCGGCCGAGCAGTACTTC.